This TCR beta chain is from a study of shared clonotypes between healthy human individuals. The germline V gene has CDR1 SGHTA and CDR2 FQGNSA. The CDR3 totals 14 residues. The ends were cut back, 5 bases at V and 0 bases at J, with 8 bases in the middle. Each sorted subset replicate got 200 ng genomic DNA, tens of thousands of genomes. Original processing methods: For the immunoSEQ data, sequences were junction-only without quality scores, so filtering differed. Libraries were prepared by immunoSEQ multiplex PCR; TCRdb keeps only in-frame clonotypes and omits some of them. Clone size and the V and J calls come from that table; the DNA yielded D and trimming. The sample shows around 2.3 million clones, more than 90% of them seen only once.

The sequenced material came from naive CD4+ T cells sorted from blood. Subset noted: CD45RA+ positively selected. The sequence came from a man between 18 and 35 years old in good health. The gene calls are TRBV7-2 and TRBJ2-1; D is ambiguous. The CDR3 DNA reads TGTGCCAGCAGCACGGATTACTCCTACAATGAGCAGTTCTTC. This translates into CASSTDYSYNEQFF.